This T cell receptor beta chain appears in the sequencing data of a study of blood T cell repertoires in COVID-19. Study information: Sites across the United States, Italy and Spain contributed samples from acute and convalescent COVID-19. PBMCs, B-cell-depleted T cells, or T cells were the source of the cDNA or gDNA that made up the material.

Trimming shortened V by 2 bases and J by 3 bases, and 7 bases separated the two germline ends. The CDR3 extends over 13 amino acids. The germline gives CDR1 MNHEY, CDR2 SVGEGT. Source study methods: Researchers report that nucleated cell counts were estimated from reference gene primer amplification. The table came from immunoSEQ multiplex PCR; TCRdb's copy has only in-frame clones and leaves some out. The V and J calls and clone size are taken from that table; D and trimming were inferred from the DNA. The sample lists about 160,000 clones, over 75% occurring once. The TCR comes from a man in his 70s who had recovered from COVID-19. The V call is TRBV6-2 or TRBV6-3, the J call TRBJ1-2; D possibly corresponds to TRBD1 (6 bases). Sample: peripheral blood. This CDR3 is CASSYPGDYGYTF. CDR3 nucleotide sequence: TGTGCCAGCAGTTACCCAGGGGACTATGGCTACACCTTC.